A single sample gave rise to the 30 T cell receptor beta chains below, sequenced in a study of T-cell reconstitution after alpha-beta-depleted transplantation in children. Using unique molecular identifiers, the investigators prepared the TCRbeta library. MiXCR, applied by TCRdb to the PCR reads, yields one record per CDR3 protein. The sample has fewer than 550,000 distinct CDR3 sequences, about an eighth seen once. Material: PBMCs, mostly from graft donor cells, obtained 180 days after TCRalphabeta/CD19-depleted stem cell transplant. These receptor sequences come from a female patient aged 2 to 10 who had a stem cell transplant for aplastic anemia, so the T cells may come from the graft donor.

This clonotype came up a few times. The genes are TRBV6-1 and TRBJ1-5; D is possibly TRBD1 (5 bases). The V gene lost 7 bases and the J gene lost 5 bases, with 18 bases spanning the gap. CDR1 is MNHNS, CDR2 SASEGT, per germline. The CDR3 totals 15 residues. The CDR3 DNA reads TGTGCCAGCACCAGAGACGGGGGACCTCATCAGCCCCAGCATTTT. Translated: CASTRDGGPHQPQHF.

The genes are TRBV6-1 and TRBJ1-2; maybe TRBD1 (6 bases). Germline values: CDR1 MNHNS, CDR2 SASEGT. V lost 3 bases to trimming and J lost 2 bases, with 13 bases between them. The CDR3 sequence is 15 residues long. CDR3 DNA: TGTGCCAGCAGTGAGCCGTCAAGGGGGAACTATGGCTACACCTTC. This codes for CASSEPSRGNYGYTF.

This clonotype was counted only a few times. The rearrangement joins TRBV7-2 to TRBJ2-1; TRBD2 aligns across 11 bases. CDR3 length: 14 residues. The germline gives CDR1 SGHTA, CDR2 FQGNSA. J was trimmed by 9 bases and V by 5 bases; bases with no gene match: 6. Written as DNA, the CDR3 is TGTGCCAGCAGCCAGACTAGCGGGAAGACTGAGCAGTTCTTC. Its translation: CASSQTSGKTEQFF.

This clonotype was recorded a few times. The chain carries TRBV6-6 and TRBJ1-1; maybe TRBD1 (6 bases). Germline V gene data show CDR1 as MNHNY and CDR2 as SVGAGI (reference sequence). This CDR3 has 12 amino acids. Trimming cost V 5 bases and J 7 bases, with 11 bases left between them. The CDR3 here is CASSHDRHEAFF. In DNA, the CDR3 is TGTGCCAGCAGTCATGACAGGCATGAAGCTTTCTTT.

This clonotype was observed once. The chain recombines TRBV11-2 with TRBJ1-2; TRBD1 matches 7 bases. Germline CDR1 is SGHAT and CDR2 is FQNNGV. Trimming removed 3 bases from V and 4 bases from J; junction bases left unmatched: 8. The CDR3 has 15 amino acids. CDR3 protein: CASSFQRQGGYGYTF. In DNA form, the CDR3 reads TGTGCCAGCAGCTTTCAACGACAGGGAGGCTATGGCTACACCTTC.

This rearrangement joins TRBV7-6 to TRBJ2-5, with 8 bases fitting TRBD2. The germline gives CDR1 SGHVS, CDR2 FNYEAQ. CDR3 length equals 15 residues. V dropped 1 base and J dropped 7; count of bases not matched to a gene: 8. In nucleotides, the CDR3 is TGTGCCAGCAGCTTAGTTTCCACTCGGGGGGGGACCCAGTACTTC. Protein product: CASSLVSTRGGTQYF.

The chain combines TRBV3-1 with TRBJ2-5; a weak D match, TRBD2 (6 bases). This CDR3 comprises 15 residues. V was shortened by 3 bases and J by 5 bases, with 16 bases between the two germline ends. Germline CDR1 and CDR2: LGHDT and YNNKEL (reference sequence). CDR3 amino acids: CASSHYSGAWETQYF. For the CDR3, the DNA is TGTGCCAGCAGCCATTACTCGGGAGCGTGGGAGACCCAGTACTTC.

This clonotype has a handful of counts. The chain carries TRBV7-2 and TRBJ2-3; D might be TRBD2 (6 bases). The CDR3 has 15 residues. V lost 3 bases and J 4 bases, leaving 14 bases between the germline ends. Looked up from germline, CDR1 is SGHTA and CDR2 is FQGNSA. The CDR3 DNA reads TGTGCCAGCAGCTTCTACGGGAGAGGCCCAGATACGCAGTATTTT. Translated: CASSFYGRGPDTQYF.

This clonotype was observed once. V and J are TRBV5-1 and TRBJ2-1; D remains ambiguous. CDR1 is SGHRS, CDR2 YFSETQ, per germline. Trimming removed 3 bases from V and 8 bases from J, with 9 bases in between. CDR3 length: 12 residues. The CDR3 is CASSYSSDEQFF. CDR3 in DNA: TGCGCCAGCAGCTATTCCTCGGATGAGCAGTTCTTC.

In its sample, this clonotype was seen a few times. This sequence joins TRBV12-3 or TRBV12-4 and TRBJ2-1; 9 bases agree with TRBD2. With V trimmed by 5 bases and J by 1 base, 3 bases remained unmatched. The CDR3 length is 15 residues. The CDR3, as DNA: TGTGCCAGCAGTAAGCGGGAGGCGTCCTACAATGAGCAGTTCTTC. As protein: CASSKREASYNEQFF.

This sequence joins TRBV7-2 and TRBJ2-3; tentative D call: TRBD2 (6 bases). V gave up 0 bases and J gave up 2 bases, with 18 bases separating them. CDR3 length: 18 amino acids. CDR1 is SGHTA, CDR2 FQGNSA, per germline. The CDR3 nucleotides are TGTGCCAGCAGCTTAGCGTGGGCTAGCGTCTCGACCACAGATACGCAGTATTTT. This codes for CASSLAWASVSTTDTQYF.

The V call is TRBV18, the J call TRBJ2-7, with D unresolved. The CDR3 has 11 amino acids. Trimming stripped 5 bases from V and 5 bases from J, with 7 bases between. The V gene's germline CDR1 is KGHSH and CDR2 LQKENI. CDR3 region: CASSIGDEQYV. CDR3 DNA sequence: TGTGCCAGCTCAATCGGCGACGAGCAGTACGTC.

This clonotype turned up a few times. V is TRBV24-1 and J is TRBJ2-1, with unresolved D. The CDR3 spans 15 residues. V lost 7 bases and J 9 bases, leaving 21 bases between the germline ends. The germline CDR1 and CDR2 sequences are KGHDR and SFDVKD. CDR3 DNA: TGTGCCACCAGCGCCTTTTTCCACAACCAAGGTGAGCAGTTCTTC. Protein sequence: CATSAFFHNQGEQFF.

The sample holds a few counts of this clonotype. The gene calls are TRBV9 and TRBJ2-1; the D gene could be TRBD1 or TRBD2 (5 bases each). This CDR3 comprises 14 residues. Per the germline V gene, CDR1 is SGDLS and CDR2 is YYNGEE. V lost 4 bases and J 6 bases, leaving 14 bases between the germline ends. The CDR3 bases are TGTGCCAGCAGCTCCCGGGACCCGTCCAATGAGCAGTTCTTC. This sequence encodes CASSSRDPSNEQFF. Full variable domain (rest looked up from reference TRBV9 and TRBJ2-1): DSGVTQTPKHLITATGQRVTLRCSPRSGDLSVYWYQQSLDQGLQFLIQYYNGEERAKGNILERFSAQQFPDLHSELNLSSLELGDSALYFCASSSRDPSNEQFFGPGTRLTVL.

Only a few counts were recorded for this clonotype. The CDR3 bases are TGCGCCAGCAGCCAAGTGTTCCGCGGGCAAACAGATACGCAGTATTTT. Amino acids: CASSQVFRGQTDTQYF. The V gene is TRBV4-3, the J gene TRBJ2-3; the D gene is possibly TRBD2 (5 bases). The CDR3 spans 16 residues. Germline V gene lookup returns CDR1 LGHNA and CDR2 YSLEER. V lost 1 base and J lost 3, with 14 bases in between.

The chain couples TRBV20-1 to TRBJ2-1, with TRBD2 as a possible D gene (6 bases). CDR1 is DFQATT, CDR2 SNEGSKA, per germline (reference sequence). CDR3 length equals 14 residues. V lost 3 bases to trimming and J lost 3 bases, with 12 bases between them. The CDR3 DNA reads TGCAGTGCTAGCCCCGGGGGTCGCTACAATGAGCAGTTCTTC. Protein: CSASPGGRYNEQFF.

The J gene is TRBJ2-2, the V gene TRBV4-3; 7 bases are shared with TRBD1. Trimming cost V 5 bases and J 6 bases; bases outside gene matches: 9. This CDR3 is 15 amino acids long. Per the germline V gene, CDR1 is LGHNA and CDR2 is YSLEER. The CDR3 spells CASSELTGDAGELFF. In nucleotides, the CDR3 is TGCGCCAGCAGCGAATTAACAGGGGATGCCGGGGAGCTGTTTTTT.

This clonotype was seen a handful of times. V is TRBV6-5 and J is TRBJ2-5; D is perhaps TRBD1 (5 bases). With 5 bases removed from V and 0 bases from J, the gap between germline ends came to 10 bases. Germline values: CDR1 MNHEY, CDR2 SVGAGI. This CDR3 is built from 14 residues. CDR3 sequence reads: CASSIRQYQETQYF. The CDR3 DNA is TGTGCCAGCAGTATCCGACAGTACCAAGAGACCCAGTACTTC.

This clonotype was recorded at least ten times. The rearrangement links TRBV6-2 or TRBV6-3 to TRBJ2-1; no clear D gene. This CDR3 is built from 13 residues. CDR1 and CDR2 (germline): MNHEY, SVGEGT. Trimming removed 0 bases at V and 9 bases at J, with 9 bases between. CDR3 residues: CASSYSTPSEQFF. Here the CDR3 DNA reads TGTGCCAGCAGTTACTCAACCCCGAGTGAGCAGTTCTTC.

This clonotype was counted between two and nine times. CDR3 DNA sequence: TGTGCCAGCAGCTTATCGAACCCCGCGGGGCAGCGGGAGGGCCGAGGAGCCAAAAACATTCAGTACTTC. Translation gives CASSLSNPAGQREGRGAKNIQYF. The chain recombines TRBV7-3 with TRBJ2-4; 10 nucleotides match TRBD2. This CDR3 has 23 residues. CDR1 and CDR2 (germline): SGHTA, FQGTGA. J was trimmed by 0 bases and V by 2 bases; bases with no gene match: 22.

V is TRBV29-1 and J is TRBJ2-1, with D maybe TRBD2 (5 bases). Germline CDR1 reads SQVTM; CDR2 reads ANQGSEA. Deletions cut 5 bases from V and 7 bases from J, with 9 bases between. CDR3 size: 11 residues. Here the CDR3 DNA reads TGCAGCGTTCGTAGGGAGAATGAGCAGTTCTTC. It specifies CSVRRENEQFF.

This clonotype was counted ten times or more. The J gene is TRBJ1-5, the V gene TRBV27, with no clear D. Germline-derived CDR1 and CDR2 are MNHEY and SMNVEV (reference sequence). V dropped 5 bases and J dropped 6 bases, with 11 bases sitting between them. There are 13 residues in the CDR3. CDR3: CASSPVSGQPQHF. DNA for the CDR3: TGTGCCAGCAGTCCTGTTTCGGGTCAGCCCCAGCATTTT.

This rearrangement joins TRBV11-3 to TRBJ2-1, with D unresolved. Germline CDR1 SGHNT, CDR2 YENEEA. Trimming stripped 4 bases from V and 0 bases from J, with 13 bases between. The CDR3 is 16 amino acids. This CDR3 is CASSSGASSSYNEQFF. Here the CDR3 DNA reads TGTGCCAGCAGCTCTGGAGCGTCGAGCTCCTACAATGAGCAGTTCTTC.

This clonotype was detected only a few times. CDR3 bases: TGTGCCAGCAGTCCCAGGGATGGGAGCTCCTACGAGCAGTACGTC. Translated: CASSPRDGSSYEQYV. This chain joins TRBV27 and TRBJ2-7; either TRBD1 or TRBD2 may fit D (5 bases each). V was pared by 5 bases and J by 0 bases, with 14 bases between. Germline lookup yields CDR1 MNHEY and CDR2 SMNVEV (reference sequence). This CDR3 contains 15 residues.

V gene TRBV19 combines with J gene TRBJ2-5; TRBD2 matches at 10 bases. The CDR3 contains 16 residues. The V gene end was trimmed by 6 bases and the J gene end by 5 bases; junction bases not matched to a gene: 12. Looked up from germline, CDR1 is LNHDA and CDR2 is SQIVND (reference sequence). The CDR3 here is CASSNRIAGGYETQYF. CDR3 in DNA: TGTGCCAGTAGCAACCGGATAGCGGGAGGTTACGAGACCCAGTACTTC.

This clonotype was picked up many times. The J gene is TRBJ2-7, the V gene TRBV10-3; 7 bases agree with TRBD2. Germline trimming cut 3 bases from V and 1 base from J; bases unmatched to any gene: 6. From germline, CDR1 is ENHRY and CDR2 SYGVKD. The CDR3 is 15 amino acids. CDR3 sequence: CAISDTGTMSYEQYF. As DNA, the CDR3 is TGTGCCATCAGTGATACCGGGACTATGTCCTACGAGCAGTACTTC.

This chain uses TRBV25-1 with TRBJ1-4; D ambiguous. Germline lookup yields CDR1 MGHDK and CDR2 SYGVNS. Between the trimmed V and J ends, which lost 6 bases and 3 bases, there was a span of 8 bases. There are 13 residues in the CDR3. The CDR3 DNA reads TGTGCCAGCAGCCGGGGAGCTAATGAAAAACTGTTTTTT. This gives the protein CASSRGANEKLFF.

This clonotype was picked up a small number of times. The chain uses TRBV20-1 and TRBJ2-1; a weak D match, TRBD2 (5 bases). The germline CDR1 and CDR2 sequences are DFQATT and SNEGSKA (reference sequence). The germline V and J ends were trimmed by 4 bases and 7 bases, with 20 bases remaining between them. The CDR3 contains 15 residues. The CDR3 here is CSANSGHSAGNEQFF. In DNA, the CDR3 is TGCAGTGCTAACTCCGGTCATAGCGCTGGGAATGAGCAGTTCTTC.

The count of this clonotype is one. V and J are TRBV20-1 and TRBJ2-1; 8 bases line up with TRBD2. The ends lost 1 base at V and 4 bases at J; junction bases unmatched: 6. CDR3 length equals 15 residues. Germline CDR1 reads DFQATT; CDR2 reads SNEGSKA (reference sequence). CDR3 DNA sequence: TGCAGTGCTAGAGGGAAGCGGGAGAGTTACAATGAGCAGTTCTTC. Translating it yields CSARGKRESYNEQFF.

Here the CDR3 reads CASSLAISTEAFF. The CDR3 region has the DNA TGTGCCAGCAGCCTCGCTATAAGTACTGAAGCTTTCTTT. The V call is TRBV7-2, the J call TRBJ1-1, with D hard to call. Looked up from germline, CDR1 is SGHTA and CDR2 is FQGNSA. This CDR3 has 13 residues. V lost 5 bases to trimming and J lost 5 bases, with 12 bases between them.